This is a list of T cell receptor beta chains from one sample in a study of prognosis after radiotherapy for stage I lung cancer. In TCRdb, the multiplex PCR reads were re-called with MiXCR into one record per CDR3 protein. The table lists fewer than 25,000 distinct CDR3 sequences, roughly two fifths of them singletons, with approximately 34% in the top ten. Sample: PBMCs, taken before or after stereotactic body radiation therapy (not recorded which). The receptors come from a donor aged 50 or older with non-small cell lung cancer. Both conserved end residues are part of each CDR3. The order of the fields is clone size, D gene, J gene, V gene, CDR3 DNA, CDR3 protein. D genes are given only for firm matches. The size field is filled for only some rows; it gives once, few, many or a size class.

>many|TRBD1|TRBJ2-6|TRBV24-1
TGTGCCACCAGTGAGACCGGGACAGGGTTAGCCAACGTCCTGACTTTC
CATSETGTGLANVLTF
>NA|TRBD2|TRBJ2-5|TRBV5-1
TGCGCCAGCAATCGGGAGGGCCTCGACCAAGAGACCCAGTACTTC
CASNREGLDQETQYF
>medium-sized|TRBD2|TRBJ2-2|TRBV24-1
TGTGCCACCAGTGATTCGGGACTAGCGGGAGGTTCGAACACCGGGGAGCTGTTTTTT
CATSDSGLAGGSNTGELFF
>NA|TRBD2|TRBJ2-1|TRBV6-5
TGTGCCAGCAGTTCGGTTCTGCTAGCGGTATCCTACAATGAGCAGTTCTTC
CASSSVLLAVSYNEQFF
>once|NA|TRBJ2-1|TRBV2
TGTGCCAGCACCGTAGGTGTTAGCAGGGGCTATGAGCGGTTCTTT
CASTVGVSRGYERFF
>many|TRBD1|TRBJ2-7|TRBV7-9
TGTGCCAGCAGCGTGGGACAGGGATCCTACGAGCAGTACTTC
CASSVGQGSYEQYF
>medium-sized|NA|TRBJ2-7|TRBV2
TGTGCCAGCCGCGAAGGGACACAGCATACCTACGAGCAGTACTTC
CASREGTQHTYEQYF
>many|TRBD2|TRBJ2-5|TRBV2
TGTGCCAGCAGTGAAGGTCTAGCGGGAGGAGAGACCCAGTACTTC
CASSEGLAGGETQYF
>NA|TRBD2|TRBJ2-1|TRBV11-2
TGTGCCAGCAGCTTCACGGTACTAGCGGGAGTTGAGCAGTTCTTC
CASSFTVLAGVEQFF
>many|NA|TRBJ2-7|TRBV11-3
TGTGCCAGCAGCTTATCGTCTTACGAGCAGTACTTC
CASSLSSYEQYF
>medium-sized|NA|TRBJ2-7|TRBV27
TGTGCCAGCAGTCCCTTTGGGGACGAGCAGTACTTC
CASSPFGDEQYF
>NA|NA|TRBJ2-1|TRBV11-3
TGTGCCAGCAGCCTCGAATACAGGGAGGGGGTCAATGAGCAGTTCTTC
CASSLEYREGVNEQFF
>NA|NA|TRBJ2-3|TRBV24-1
TGTGCCACCAGTGGGGGGGCCACAGATACGCAGTATTTT
CATSGGATDTQYF
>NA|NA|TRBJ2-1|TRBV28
TGTGCCAGCATCCCCCTTTGGCCCGTTAAAGCGGTAGGTACGGTACTGACTGAGCAGTTCTTC
CASIPLWPVKAVGTVLTEQFF
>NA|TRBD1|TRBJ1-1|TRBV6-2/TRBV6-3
TGTGCCAGCAGGAGACTGACAGGGATCTTCGGGACTGAAGCTTTCTTT
CASRRLTGIFGTEAFF
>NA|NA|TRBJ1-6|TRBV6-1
TGTGCCAGCGTTGGGGGGAGCGGATCACCCCTCCACTTT
CASVGGSGSPLHF
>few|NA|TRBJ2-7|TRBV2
TGTGCCAGCAGACCCGAACGGGACGGCCGCTACGAGCAGTACTTC
CASRPERDGRYEQYF
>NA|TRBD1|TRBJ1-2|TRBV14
TGCGCCAGCAGCCAATTTAGGACAGGGGTATTTGGCTACACCTTC
CASSQFRTGVFGYTF
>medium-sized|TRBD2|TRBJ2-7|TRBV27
TGTGCCAGCAGTTCGCTAGCGGGGACTTCCTACGAGCAGTACTTC
CASSSLAGTSYEQYF
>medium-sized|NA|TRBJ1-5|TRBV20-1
TGCAGTGCTAGAGAGGTTAGGGGTCTGGGAAATCAGCCCCAGCATTTT
CSAREVRGLGNQPQHF
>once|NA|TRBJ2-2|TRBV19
TGTGCCAGTAGTGTGCTACTCACCGGTGAGCTGTTTTTT
CASSVLLTGELFF
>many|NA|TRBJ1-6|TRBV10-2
TGCGCCAGCAGGGGAAATTCACCCCTCCACTTT
CASRGNSPLHF
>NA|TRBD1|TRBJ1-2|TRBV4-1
TGCGCCAGCAGCCAAAAGACAGGGGGCGGTCTGGTTGGCTACACCTTC
CASSQKTGGGLVGYTF
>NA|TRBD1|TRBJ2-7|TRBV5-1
TGCGCCAGCAGCCGAAGGGCGGACAGGGACCACGAGCAGTACTTC
CASSRRADRDHEQYF
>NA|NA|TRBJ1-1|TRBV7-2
TGTGCCAGCAGCTTAGGAGGGGGTACTGAAGCTTTCTTT
CASSLGGGTEAFF
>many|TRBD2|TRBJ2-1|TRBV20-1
TGCAGTGCTAGGAAGACTAGCGGGAGCTCCTACAATGAGCAGTTCTTC
CSARKTSGSSYNEQFF
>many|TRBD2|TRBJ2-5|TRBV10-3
TGTGCCATCAAGGGTAGCGGGGGTCAAGAGACCCAGTACTTC
CAIKGSGGQETQYF
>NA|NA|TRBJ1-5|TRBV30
TGTGCCTGGAGCCGGGGGCGCGATCAGCCCCAGCATTTT
CAWSRGRDQPQHF
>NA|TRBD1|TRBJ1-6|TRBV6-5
TGTGCCAGCAGTTCAGACAGGGGGCTGTCACCCCTCCACTTT
CASSSDRGLSPLHF
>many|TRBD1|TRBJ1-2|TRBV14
TGTGCCAGCAGCCCGAAAAGACAGGGTGGCTACACCTTC
CASSPKRQGGYTF
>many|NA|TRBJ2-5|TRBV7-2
TGTGCCAGCAGCTTAGCGTACCAAGAGACCCAGTACTTC
CASSLAYQETQYF
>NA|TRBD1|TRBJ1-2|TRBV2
TGTGCCAGCAGGAAACAGGGGGCTTATCTCTATTGCTACACCTTC
CASRKQGAYLYCYTF
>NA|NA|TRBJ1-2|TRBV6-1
TGTGCCAGCATCTCGACGGCTAACTATGGCTACACCTTC
CASISTANYGYTF
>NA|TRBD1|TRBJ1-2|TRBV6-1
TGTGCCAGCAGTATATCAGGGACAGAGGGCTACACCTTC
CASSISGTEGYTF
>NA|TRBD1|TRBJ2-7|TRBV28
TGTGCCAGCAGTTTAACCTGGACAGGGTTCTCCTACGAGCAGTACTTC
CASSLTWTGFSYEQYF
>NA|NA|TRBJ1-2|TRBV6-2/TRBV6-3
TGCGTCAGCAGCCCTCAATTCTATGGCTACACCTTC
CVSSPQFYGYTF
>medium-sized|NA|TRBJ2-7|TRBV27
TGTGCCAGCAGTGAAGGGGGCGAGCAGTACTTC
CASSEGGEQYF
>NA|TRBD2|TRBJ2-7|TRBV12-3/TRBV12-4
TGTTCCAGCAGTACCTCCGGTACTAGCGTGAGCGAGCAGTACTTC
CSSSTSGTSVSEQYF
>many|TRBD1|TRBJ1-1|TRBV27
TGTGCCACCCGACAGGGCGGGACTGAAGCTTTCTTT
CATRQGGTEAFF
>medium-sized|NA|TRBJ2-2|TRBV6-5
TGTGCCAGCAGTTACAACACCGGGGAGCTGTTTTTT
CASSYNTGELFF
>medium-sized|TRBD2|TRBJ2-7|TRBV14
TGTGCCAGCAGCCAATTATTGGGGCAGGGACTAGCGGGAGATGGCGAGCAGTACTTC
CASSQLLGQGLAGDGEQYF
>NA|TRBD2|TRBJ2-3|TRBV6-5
TGTGCCAGCAGTTACACACAGGGACTAGAGGGAAGAGAAGATACGCAGTATTTT
CASSYTQGLEGREDTQYF
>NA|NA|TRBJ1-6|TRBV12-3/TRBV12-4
TGTGCCAGCAGTTTAGGGGCAGAGAATTCACCCCTCCACTTT
CASSLGAENSPLHF
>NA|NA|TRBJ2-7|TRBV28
TGTGCCATCAGACCGTCAGAGGGGTTGTCCTACGAGCAGTACTTC
CAIRPSEGLSYEQYF